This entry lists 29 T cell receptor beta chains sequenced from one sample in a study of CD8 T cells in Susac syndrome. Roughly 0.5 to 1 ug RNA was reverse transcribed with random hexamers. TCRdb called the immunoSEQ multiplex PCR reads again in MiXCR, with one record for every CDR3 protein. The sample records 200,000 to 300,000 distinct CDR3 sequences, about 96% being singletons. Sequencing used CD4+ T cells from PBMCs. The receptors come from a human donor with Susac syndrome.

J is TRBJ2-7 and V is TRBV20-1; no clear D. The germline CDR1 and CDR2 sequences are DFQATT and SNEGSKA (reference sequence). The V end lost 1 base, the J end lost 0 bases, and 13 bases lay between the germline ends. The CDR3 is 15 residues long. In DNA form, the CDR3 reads TGCAGTGCTAGAGTAGGTGCAAGGAGCTCCTACGAGCAGTACTTC. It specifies CSARVGARSSYEQYF.

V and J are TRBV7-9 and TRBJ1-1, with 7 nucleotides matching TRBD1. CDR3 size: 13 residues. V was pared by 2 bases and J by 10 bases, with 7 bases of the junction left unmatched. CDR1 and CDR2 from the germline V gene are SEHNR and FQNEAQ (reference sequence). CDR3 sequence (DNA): TGTGCCAGCAGCTTACTCTCGGAGGGGGCAGCTTTCTTT. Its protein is CASSLLSEGAAFF.

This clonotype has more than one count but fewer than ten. The CDR3, as DNA: TGTGCCTGGAGTGTCAGGGGGACCGGGGAGCTGTTTTTT. The encoded protein is CAWSVRGTGELFF. This sequence joins TRBV30 and TRBJ2-2, with 7 nucleotides matching TRBD1. The trim removed 0 bases at V and 5 bases at J, leaving 0 bases unmatched. The CDR3 has 13 amino acids. Germline loops: CDR1 GTSNPN, CDR2 SVGIG (reference sequence). Drawing the rest from reference TRBV30 and TRBJ2-2, the complete variable domain is SQTIHQWPATLVQPVGSPLSLECTVEGTSNPNLYWYRQAAGRGLQLLFYSVGIGQISSEVPQNLSASRPQDRQFILSSKKLLLSDSGFYLCAWSVRGTGELFFGEGSRLTVL.

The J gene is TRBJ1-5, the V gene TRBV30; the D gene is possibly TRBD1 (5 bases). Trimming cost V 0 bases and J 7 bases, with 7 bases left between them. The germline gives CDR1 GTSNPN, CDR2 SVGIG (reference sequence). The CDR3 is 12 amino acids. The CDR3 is CAWSVDSQPQHF. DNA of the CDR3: TGTGCCTGGAGTGTTGACAGCCAGCCCCAGCATTTT.

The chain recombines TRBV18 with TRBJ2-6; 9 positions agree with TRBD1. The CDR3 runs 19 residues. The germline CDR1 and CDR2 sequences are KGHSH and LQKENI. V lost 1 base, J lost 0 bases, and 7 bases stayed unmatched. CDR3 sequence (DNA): TGTGCCAGCTCACCACTATCAGGACAGGGGTACTCTGGGGCCAACGTCCTGACTTTC. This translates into CASSPLSGQGYSGANVLTF. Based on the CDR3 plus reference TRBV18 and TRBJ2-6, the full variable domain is NAGVMQNPRHLVRRRGQEARLRCSPMKGHSHVYWYRQLPEEGLKFMVYLQKENIIDESGMPKERFSAEFPKEGPSILRIQQVVRGDSAAYFCASSPLSGQGYSGANVLTFGAGSRLTVL.

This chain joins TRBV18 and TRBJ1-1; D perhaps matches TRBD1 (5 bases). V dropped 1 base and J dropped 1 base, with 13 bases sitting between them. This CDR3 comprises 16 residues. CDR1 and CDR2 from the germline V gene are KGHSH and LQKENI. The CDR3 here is CASSPQQGLENTEAFF. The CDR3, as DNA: TGTGCCAGCTCACCACAGCAGGGCTTGGAGAACACTGAAGCTTTCTTT.

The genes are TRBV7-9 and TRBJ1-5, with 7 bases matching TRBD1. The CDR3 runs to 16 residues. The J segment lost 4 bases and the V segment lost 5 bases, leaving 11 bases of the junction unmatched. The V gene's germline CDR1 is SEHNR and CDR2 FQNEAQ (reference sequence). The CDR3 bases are TGTGCCAGCAGCCCGGGACAGTCAGTAGAGAATCAGCCCCAGCATTTT. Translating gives CASSPGQSVENQPQHF.

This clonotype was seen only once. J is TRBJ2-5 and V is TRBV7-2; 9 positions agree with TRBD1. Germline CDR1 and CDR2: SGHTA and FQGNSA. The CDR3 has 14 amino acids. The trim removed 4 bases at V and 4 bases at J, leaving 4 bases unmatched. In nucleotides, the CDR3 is TGTGCCAGCAGCTGGGACAGGGCTGGAGAGACCCAGTACTTC. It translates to CASSWDRAGETQYF.

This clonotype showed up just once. This CDR3 reads CASSSVIAGGAETQYF. As DNA, the CDR3 is TGTGCCAGCAGCTCCGTTATAGCGGGAGGAGCTGAGACCCAGTACTTC. This chain uses TRBV7-6 with TRBJ2-5, with 10 bases fitting TRBD2. This CDR3 has 16 amino acids. Germline CDR1 reads SGHVS; CDR2 reads FNYEAQ. Germline trimming cut 4 bases from V and 5 bases from J; bases unmatched to any gene: 10.

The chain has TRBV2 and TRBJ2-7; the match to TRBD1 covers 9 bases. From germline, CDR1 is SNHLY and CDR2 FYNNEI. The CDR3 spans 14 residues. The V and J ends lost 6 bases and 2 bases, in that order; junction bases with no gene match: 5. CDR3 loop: CASSRRDRAYEQYF. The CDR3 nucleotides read TGTGCCAGCAGCCGGCGGGACAGGGCCTACGAGCAGTACTTC.

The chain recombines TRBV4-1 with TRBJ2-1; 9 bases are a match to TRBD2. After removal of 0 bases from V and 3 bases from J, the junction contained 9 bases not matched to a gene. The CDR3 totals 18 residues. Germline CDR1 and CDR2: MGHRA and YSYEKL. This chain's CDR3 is CASSQDLSASGDYNEQFF. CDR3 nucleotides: TGCGCCAGCAGCCAAGACCTCTCGGCTAGCGGGGACTACAATGAGCAGTTCTTC.

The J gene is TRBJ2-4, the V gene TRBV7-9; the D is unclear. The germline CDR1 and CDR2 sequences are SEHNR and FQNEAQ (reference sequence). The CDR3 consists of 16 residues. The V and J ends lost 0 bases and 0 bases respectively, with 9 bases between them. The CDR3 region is CASSLARREAKNIQYF. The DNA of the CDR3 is TGTGCCAGCAGCTTAGCCAGGCGTGAAGCCAAAAACATTCAGTACTTC.

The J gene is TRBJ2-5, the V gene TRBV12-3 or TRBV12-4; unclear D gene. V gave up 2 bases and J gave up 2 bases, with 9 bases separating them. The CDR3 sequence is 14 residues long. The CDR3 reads CASSLMASQETQYF. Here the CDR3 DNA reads TGTGCCAGCAGTTTAATGGCTAGTCAAGAGACCCAGTACTTC.

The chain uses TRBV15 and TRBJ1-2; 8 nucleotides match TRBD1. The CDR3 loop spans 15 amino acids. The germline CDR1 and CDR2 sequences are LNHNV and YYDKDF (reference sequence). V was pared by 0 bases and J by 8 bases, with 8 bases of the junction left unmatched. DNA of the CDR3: TGTGCCACCAGCAGAGACCTGACAGGGGAGGGAGGCTACACCTTC. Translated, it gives CATSRDLTGEGGYTF.

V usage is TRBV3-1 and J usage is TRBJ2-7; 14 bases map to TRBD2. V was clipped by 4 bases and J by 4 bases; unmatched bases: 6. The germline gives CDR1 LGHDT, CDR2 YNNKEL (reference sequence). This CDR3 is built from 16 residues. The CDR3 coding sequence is TGTGCCAGCAGCCGTGGGACTAGCGGGAGTGTTTACGAGCAGTACTTC. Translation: CASSRGTSGSVYEQYF.

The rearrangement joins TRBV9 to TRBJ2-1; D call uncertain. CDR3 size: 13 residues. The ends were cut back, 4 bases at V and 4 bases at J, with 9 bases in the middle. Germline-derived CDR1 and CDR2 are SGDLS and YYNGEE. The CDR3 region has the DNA TGTGCCAGCAGCAACGGGCCTTACAATGAGCAGTTCTTC. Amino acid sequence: CASSNGPYNEQFF.

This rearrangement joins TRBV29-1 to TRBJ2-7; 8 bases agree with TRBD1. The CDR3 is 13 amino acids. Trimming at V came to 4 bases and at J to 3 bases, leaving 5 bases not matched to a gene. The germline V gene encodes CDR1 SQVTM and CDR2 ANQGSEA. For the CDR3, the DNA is TGCAGCGTTGGAGGACAGGGTTACTACGAGCAGTACTTC. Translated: CSVGGQGYYEQYF.

For the CDR3, the DNA is TGTGCCAGCAGTTTGGGACAGGCAATATGGCATGAGCAGTTCTTC. Its protein is CASSLGQAIWHEQFF. This sequence joins TRBV28 and TRBJ2-1; 8 bases map to TRBD1. Germline V CDR1 and CDR2: MDHEN, SYDVKM. V lost 3 bases to trimming and J lost 8 bases; unmatched junction nucleotides: 9. The CDR3 has 15 residues.

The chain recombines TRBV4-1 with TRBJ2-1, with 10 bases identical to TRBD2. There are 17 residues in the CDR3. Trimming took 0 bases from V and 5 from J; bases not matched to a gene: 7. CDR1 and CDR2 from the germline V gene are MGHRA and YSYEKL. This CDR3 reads CASSQERTAGGDNEQFF. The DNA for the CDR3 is TGCGCCAGCAGCCAAGAGAGGACAGCGGGAGGGGACAATGAGCAGTTCTTC.

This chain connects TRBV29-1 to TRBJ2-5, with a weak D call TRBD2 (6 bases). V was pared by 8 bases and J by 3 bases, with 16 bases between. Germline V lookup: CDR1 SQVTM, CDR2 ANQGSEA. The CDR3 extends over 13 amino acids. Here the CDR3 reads CSTFPEGKETQYF. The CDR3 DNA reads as TGCAGCACCTTTCCGGAGGGGAAAGAGACCCAGTACTTC.

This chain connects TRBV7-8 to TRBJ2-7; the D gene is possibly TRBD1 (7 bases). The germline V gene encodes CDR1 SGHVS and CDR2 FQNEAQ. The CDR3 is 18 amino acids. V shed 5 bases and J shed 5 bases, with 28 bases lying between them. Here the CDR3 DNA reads TGTGCCAGCAGCCCGACCCGGGGAGGACAGGCGCAGCCCGACGAGCAGTACTTC. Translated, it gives CASSPTRGGQAQPDEQYF.

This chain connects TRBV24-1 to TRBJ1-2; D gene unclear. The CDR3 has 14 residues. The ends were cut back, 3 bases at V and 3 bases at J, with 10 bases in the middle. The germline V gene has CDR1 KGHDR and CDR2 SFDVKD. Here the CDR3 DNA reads TGTGCCACCAGTGATGTCGGACGGGACTATGGCTACACCTTC. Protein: CATSDVGRDYGYTF.

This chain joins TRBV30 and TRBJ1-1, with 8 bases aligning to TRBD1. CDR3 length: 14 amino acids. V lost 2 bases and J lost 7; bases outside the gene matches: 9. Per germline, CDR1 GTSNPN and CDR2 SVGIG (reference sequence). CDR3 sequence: CAWSQGPGTGEAFF. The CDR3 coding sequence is TGTGCCTGGAGTCAGGGGCCGGGGACAGGTGAAGCTTTCTTT.

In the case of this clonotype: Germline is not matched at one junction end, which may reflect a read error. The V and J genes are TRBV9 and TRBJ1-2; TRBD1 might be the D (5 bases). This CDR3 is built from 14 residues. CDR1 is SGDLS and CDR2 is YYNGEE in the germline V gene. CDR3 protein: CASSSSTNVGALYF. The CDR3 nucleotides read TGTGCCAGCAGCTCATCGACCAATGTCGGGGCCCTCTACTTC. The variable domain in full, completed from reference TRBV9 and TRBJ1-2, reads DSGVTQTPKHLITATGQRVTLRCSPRSGDLSVYWYQQSLDQGLQFLIQYYNGEERAKGNILERFSAQQFPDLHSELNLSSLELGDSALYFCASSSSTNVGALYFGSGTRLTVV.

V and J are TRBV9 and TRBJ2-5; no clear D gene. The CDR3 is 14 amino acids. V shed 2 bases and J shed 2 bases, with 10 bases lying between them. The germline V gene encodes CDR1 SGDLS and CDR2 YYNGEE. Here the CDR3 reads CASSVASRQETQYF. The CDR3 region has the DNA TGTGCCAGCAGCGTTGCGTCCAGGCAAGAGACCCAGTACTTC.

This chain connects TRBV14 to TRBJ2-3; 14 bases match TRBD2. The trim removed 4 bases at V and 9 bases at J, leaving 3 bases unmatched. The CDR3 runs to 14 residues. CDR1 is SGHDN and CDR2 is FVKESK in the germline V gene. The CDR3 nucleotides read TGTGCCAGCAGCCCGGGACTAGCGGGAGTAACGCAGTATTTT. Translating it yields CASSPGLAGVTQYF.

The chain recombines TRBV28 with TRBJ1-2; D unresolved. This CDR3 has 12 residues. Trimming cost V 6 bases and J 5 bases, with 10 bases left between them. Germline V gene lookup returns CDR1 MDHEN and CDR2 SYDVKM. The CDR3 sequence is CASSLNTYGYTF. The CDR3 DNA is TGTGCCAGCAGCCTGAACACGTATGGCTACACCTTC.

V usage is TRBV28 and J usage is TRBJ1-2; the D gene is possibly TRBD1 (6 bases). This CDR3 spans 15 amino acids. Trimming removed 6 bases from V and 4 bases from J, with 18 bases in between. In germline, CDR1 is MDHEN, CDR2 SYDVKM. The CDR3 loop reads CASSPMAGEVYGYTF. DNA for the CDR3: TGTGCCAGCAGCCCAATGGCAGGGGAGGTCTATGGCTACACCTTC.

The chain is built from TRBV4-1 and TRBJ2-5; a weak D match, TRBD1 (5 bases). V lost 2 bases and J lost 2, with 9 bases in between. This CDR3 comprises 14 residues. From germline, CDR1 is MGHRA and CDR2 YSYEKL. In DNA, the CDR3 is TGCGCCAGCAGCCAATGGCAGGGACAAGAGACCCAGTACTTC. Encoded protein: CASSQWQGQETQYF.